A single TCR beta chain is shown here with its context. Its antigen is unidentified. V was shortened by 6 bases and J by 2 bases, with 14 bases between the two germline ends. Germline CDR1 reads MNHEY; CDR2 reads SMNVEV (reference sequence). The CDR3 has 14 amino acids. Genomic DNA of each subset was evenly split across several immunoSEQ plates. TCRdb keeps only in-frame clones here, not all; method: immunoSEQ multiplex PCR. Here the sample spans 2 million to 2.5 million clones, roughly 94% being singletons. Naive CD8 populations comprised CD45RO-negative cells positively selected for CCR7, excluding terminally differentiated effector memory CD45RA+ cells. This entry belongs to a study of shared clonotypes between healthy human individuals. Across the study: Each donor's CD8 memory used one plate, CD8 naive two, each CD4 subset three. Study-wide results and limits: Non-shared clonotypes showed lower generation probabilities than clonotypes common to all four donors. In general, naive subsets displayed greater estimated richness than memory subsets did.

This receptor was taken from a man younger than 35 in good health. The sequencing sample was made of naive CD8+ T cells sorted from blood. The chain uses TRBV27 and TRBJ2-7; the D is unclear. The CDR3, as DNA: TGTGCCAGCAGCCCTTTGCTGGGGACCTACGAGCAGTACTTC. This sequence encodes CASSPLLGTYEQYF.